This section outlines one TCR beta chain sequence together with its context. This sample stems from a study of shared clonotypes between healthy human individuals. This CDR3 has 16 residues. In germline, CDR1 is MNHEY, CDR2 SMNVEV (reference sequence). V lost 5 bases to trimming and J lost 7 bases; unmatched junction nucleotides: 12. Terminally differentiated effector memory CD45RA+ cells were excluded by CCR7 positive selection of CD45RO-negative cells. In the original analysis: ImmunoSEQ output lacked quality scores and full-length reads, limiting matched filtering. The method was immunoSEQ multiplex PCR; TCRdb's version includes in-frame clones alone and lacks a portion of them. V and J calls plus clone size are reproduced from that table; the DNA served to infer D and trimming. Among around 2.1 million clones, roughly 91% were seen once, and the ten largest hold about 1.5%.

The specimen sequenced was naive CD8+ T cells from PBMCs. The source is a man aged 18 to 29 in good health. Some clones in this sample may be carry-over from other donors' samples. The rearrangement uses TRBV27 and TRBJ2-1; 9 nucleotides agree with TRBD2. The CDR3 DNA sequence: TGTGCCAGCAGTAGAACCGGGACTAGCTTGGGAAATGAGCAGTTCTTC. It specifies CASSRTGTSLGNEQFF.